There are many counts of the clone carrying this TCR beta chain. Its antigen is not identified. Indicated time point: newly diagnosed GD, antithyroid drugs for less than 3 months. TCR sequences were obtained from RNA taken from PBMCs. It was an endocrinology department in Xi'an, China, that provided the patients. Construction of TCR beta libraries relied on iRepertoire HTBI primers and on Arm-PCR targeting CDR3 regions. TCRdb recomputed calls from the multiplex PCR reads with MiXCR, one row per CDR3 protein. The sample consists of 350,000 to 450,000 distinct CDR3 sequences, 15% of them appearing once. The entry originates in a study of regulatory T cells in long-lasting Graves disease. Study-wide context: For a period under 3 months, newly diagnosed Graves' patients had taken antithyroid drugs. General observations from the study: The sample size was small, and this may have reduced accuracy.

With 3 bases removed from V and 4 bases from J, the gap between germline ends came to 9 bases. There are 13 residues in the CDR3. The data were also submitted as part of a second study, on T cells in Graves' hyperthyroidism and ophthalmopathy. That source reports: TCR CDR3 regions were first amplified by RT-PCR with HTBI primers.

The sample consisted of peripheral blood mononuclear cells (PBMCs), taken at new diagnosis, from a patient treated with antithyroid drugs. This chain joins TRBV12-3 or TRBV12-4 and TRBJ1-2; no reliable D call. This TCR was sampled from a woman aged 25 to 39 with Graves disease. CDR3 coding DNA: TGTGCCAGCAGTTTTCCAGGATTCTATGGCTACACCTTC. It codes for CASSFPGFYGYTF.